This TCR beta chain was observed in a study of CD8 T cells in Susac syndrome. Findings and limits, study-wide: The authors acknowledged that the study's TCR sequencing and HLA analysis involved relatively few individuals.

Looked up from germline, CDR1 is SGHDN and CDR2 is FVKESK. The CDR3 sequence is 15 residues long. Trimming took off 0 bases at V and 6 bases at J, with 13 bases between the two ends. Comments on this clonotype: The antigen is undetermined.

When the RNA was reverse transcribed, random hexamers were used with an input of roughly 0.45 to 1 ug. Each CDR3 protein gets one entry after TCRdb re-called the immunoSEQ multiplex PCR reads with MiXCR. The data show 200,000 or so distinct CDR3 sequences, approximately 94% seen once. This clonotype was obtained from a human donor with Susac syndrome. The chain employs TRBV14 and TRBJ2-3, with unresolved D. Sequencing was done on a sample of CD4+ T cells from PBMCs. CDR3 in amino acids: CASSQDSRAADTQYF. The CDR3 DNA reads TGTGCCAGCAGCCAAGATTCCCGGGCGGCGGATACGCAGTATTTT.